This T cell receptor (beta chain) was sequenced during a study of T cells after yellow fever vaccination. For the study at large: Researchers used SMART-Seq v4 Ultra Low Input to prepare fractions that had low cell numbers. Study findings and constraints: Most primary-vaccination clones recurred post-booster (roughly 97% CD4, around 86% CD8). Relatively few clonotypes were ones that appeared in both CD4 and CD8 compartments.

Points on this clonotype: The antigen is unknown.

The CDR3 length is 13 residues. V lost 5 bases, J lost 6 bases, and 8 bases lay in between. Germline V lookup: CDR1 SGHTA, CDR2 FQGNSA. One entry per CDR3 protein, called by TCRdb with MiXCR from the 5' RACE reads. The sample includes more than 300,000 distinct CDR3 sequences, approximately 12% of them seen just once. This sequence was found in a man aged 18 to 29 who received the YFV17D yellow fever vaccine. The rearrangement joins TRBV7-2 to TRBJ1-6; D is uncertain. Sequencing was performed on CD4+ T cells sorted from PBMCs, taken 45 days after the yellow fever booster vaccination. CDR3 sequence reads: CASSHNFNSPLHF. The CDR3 nucleotides are TGTGCCAGCAGCCATAACTTTAATTCACCCCTCCACTTT.